These 14 T cell receptor beta chains originate from one sample sequenced in a study of post-analysis software for immune sequencing data (dated by TCRdb to 2015 to 2017). The full study reports these points: Patients showed significantly higher frequencies than controls for a handful of TRBV segments, among them TRBV5-6, TRBV5-1 and TRBV20-1.

The method was PCR. TCRdb shows the sequencer as Illumina HiSeq 2500. Unique molecular identifiers were incorporated into TCR beta cDNA libraries to reduce PCR and sequencing biases. The public reads were run again by TCRdb, first through fastp at Q25 and then through MiXCR, and only productive beta chains were kept. When rows share a CDR3 protein, they turn into one entry using the most common DNA and genes. The sample table holds about 540,000 distinct CDR3 sequences, of which under 40% were seen once. Clones ranked in the top ten supply approximately 5.4% of the sample. These receptors' targets are unknown. Input material: blood. The origin of the receptors is a girl aged 2-17 years with multiple sclerosis.

This clonotype has ten or more counts. V gene TRBV6-5 combines with J gene TRBJ2-4; TRBD1 might be the D (5 bases). Germline CDR1 is MNHEY and CDR2 is SVGAGI. The CDR3 is 11 amino acids. With 6 bases removed from V and 7 bases from J, the gap between germline ends came to 7 bases. As DNA, the CDR3 is TGTGCCAGCAGCCCAGGGAACATTCAGTACTTC. Translating it yields CASSPGNIQYF.

This sequence joins TRBV2 and TRBJ2-7, with D unclear. The CDR3 extends over 12 amino acids. Trimming cost V 8 bases and J 4 bases, with 12 bases left between them. Germline values: CDR1 SNHLY, CDR2 FYNNEI. The CDR3 loop reads CASSPELYEQYF. The CDR3 coding sequence is TGTGCCAGCTCTCCAGAACTTTACGAGCAGTACTTC.

The rearrangement joins TRBV3-1 to TRBJ2-1, with 8 nucleotides matching TRBD2. Trimming removed 9 bases from V and 4 bases from J; junction bases left unmatched: 5. Germline CDR1 LGHDT, CDR2 YNNKEL (reference sequence). There are 13 residues in the CDR3. As DNA, the CDR3 is TGTGCCAGTAAGACGGGGGGGTACAATGAGCAGTTCTTC. It specifies CASKTGGYNEQFF.

This clonotype was picked up a small number of times. The J gene is TRBJ1-5, the V gene TRBV5-1; 11 positions agree with TRBD1. V lost 0 bases to trimming and J lost 6 bases; unmatched junction nucleotides: 17. The germline CDR1 and CDR2 sequences are SGHRS and YFSETQ. The CDR3 consists of 20 residues. The CDR3 DNA is TGCGCCAGCAGCTTGGACCATAAGAGGACAGGGGGCAGGTTGGTTCAGCCCCAGCATTTT. As protein: CASSLDHKRTGGRLVQPQHF.

Regarding this clonotype: One end of the junction is discordant with germline, which a read error may explain. The chain has TRBV5-1 and TRBJ2-2; the D is unclear. The CDR3 covers 14 residues. The V gene's germline CDR1 is SGHRS and CDR2 YFSETQ. The CDR3 coding sequence is TGCACCAGCAGCCCGGGCCGCAACACCGGGGAGCTGTTTTTT. Residues: CTSSPGRNTGELFF. The full variable domain, with the rest looked up from reference TRBV5-1 and TRBJ2-2, is KAGVTQTPRYLIKTRGQQVTLSCSPISGHRSVSWYQQTPGQGLQFLFEYFSETQRNKGNFPGRFSGRQFSNSRSEMNVSTLELGDSALYLCTSSPGRNTGELFFGEGSRLTVL.

This clonotype showed up just once. The chain joins TRBV5-6 to TRBJ2-6; D not resolved. Germline values: CDR1 SGHDT, CDR2 YYEEEE. The CDR3 totals 16 residues. V was cut by 4 bases and J by 2 bases, with 13 bases left in between. CDR3 region: CASSPLGPTGANVLTF. The CDR3 DNA follows: TGTGCCAGCAGCCCCTTAGGTCCCACTGGGGCCAACGTCCTGACTTTC.

This clonotype has a handful of counts. The rearrangement links TRBV5-1 to TRBJ2-6; 9 bases line up with TRBD1. The CDR3 totals 17 residues. J was trimmed by 2 bases and V by 4 bases; bases with no gene match: 7. Germline CDR1 is SGHRS and CDR2 is YFSETQ. CDR3 loop: CASSLGQGEAGANVLTF. CDR3 sequence (DNA): TGCGCCAGCAGCCTGGGACAGGGTGAGGCTGGGGCCAACGTCCTGACTTTC.

This clonotype has a handful of counts. The rearrangement uses TRBV12-3 or TRBV12-4 and TRBJ2-5; 11 nucleotides align to TRBD1. Trimming removed 2 bases from V and 2 bases from J; junction bases left unmatched: 10. The length of the CDR3 is 18 residues. In nucleotides, the CDR3 is TGTGCCAGCAGTTTACCCTGGGACAGGGGGACCAGTCAAGAGACCCAGTACTTC. Translated, it gives CASSLPWDRGTSQETQYF.

The chain carries TRBV4-2 and TRBJ1-2, with a weak D call TRBD1 (5 bases). The V gene lost 0 bases and the J gene lost 5 bases, with 16 bases spanning the gap. CDR1 is LGHNA and CDR2 is YNFKEQ in the germline V gene. The CDR3 extends over 16 amino acids. The CDR3 sequence: CASSQDSPRVGYGYTF. In nucleotides, the CDR3 is TGTGCCAGCAGCCAAGATTCCCCCAGGGTGGGATATGGCTACACCTTC.

This clonotype was seen a few times. The genes are TRBV27 and TRBJ2-3, with D perhaps assigned TRBD1 or TRBD2 (5 bases each). Germline-derived CDR1 and CDR2 are MNHEY and SMNVEV (reference sequence). V was cut by 10 bases and J by 4 bases, with 18 bases left in between. The CDR3 loop spans 14 amino acids. The CDR3 DNA sequence: TGTGCCACCCGACGGGCCGGGGCGGCAGATACGCAGTATTTT. As protein: CATRRAGAADTQYF.

The chain employs TRBV6-1 and TRBJ2-7, with 12 bases identical to TRBD2. Near its end, the DNA agrees better with TRBJ2-5, so the J call may be wrong. Germline CDR1 reads MNHNS; CDR2 reads SASEGT. This CDR3 is 14 amino acids long. CDR3 DNA: TGTGCCAGTTCATCTAGCGGGGGGGTAAAGACCCAGTACTTC. Its translation: CASSSSGGVKTQYF.

This clonotype appeared a few times. The V gene is TRBV20-1, the J gene TRBJ2-1; a possible D gene is TRBD1 (5 bases). This CDR3 comprises 15 residues. CDR1 and CDR2 (germline): DFQATT, SNEGSKA (reference sequence). With 1 base removed from V and 0 bases from J, the gap between germline ends came to 10 bases. For the CDR3, the DNA is TGCAGTGCTAGAGGTGGGGCAAGCTCCTACAATGAGCAGTTCTTC. Protein product: CSARGGASSYNEQFF.

The V and J genes are TRBV6-2 or TRBV6-3 and TRBJ2-7; no firm D call. Per germline, CDR1 MNHEY and CDR2 SVGEGT. V was clipped by 2 bases and J by 4 bases, with 3 bases between them. The CDR3 runs to 11 residues. The CDR3 region is CASSYVYEQYF. The CDR3 region has the DNA TGTGCCAGCAGTTACGTTTACGAGCAGTACTTC.

The rearrangement joins TRBV7-2 to TRBJ2-2, with 10 bases aligning to TRBD2. Germline V gives CDR1 SGHTA, CDR2 FQGNSA. Germline trimming cut 6 bases from V and 6 bases from J; bases unmatched to any gene: 4. There are 14 residues in the CDR3. The DNA of the CDR3 is TGTGCCAGCAGTTACCTAGCGGGGGCCGGGGAGCTGTTTTTT. Protein product: CASSYLAGAGELFF.